The 20 T cell receptor beta chains below all came from one sample that was sequenced in a study of molecular identifiers for immune sequencing clone quantification. TCRdb passed the PCR reads through MiXCR, listing each CDR3 protein once. Among some 100,000 distinct CDR3 sequences listed, roughly 38% were seen once. The source material was naive CD8+ T cells from blood, with Jurkat cell RNA spiked in. Noted subset: FACS-sorted CD8+CD4-CCR7+CD45RA+ naive T cells. The receptors here all came from a human donor in good health. Some libraries in this study had Jurkat cell RNA spiked in.

Comment on this clonotype: The junction and the germline gene differ at one end; a read error may be behind it. V usage is TRBV27 and J usage is TRBJ1-5; possible D gene TRBD1, 5 bases. CDR1 and CDR2 (germline): MNHEY, SMNVEV (reference sequence). The CDR3 length is 15 residues. The CDR3 sequence is CASSLWGSSNRPQHF. The CDR3 DNA is TGTGCCAGCAGTTTGTGGGGGTCTAGCAATCGGCCCCAGCATTTT.

This clonotype has only a few counts. The chain recombines TRBV10-3 with TRBJ2-7; perhaps TRBD1 as D (6 bases). CDR3 length: 16 amino acids. The germline V gene has CDR1 ENHRY and CDR2 SYGVKD. V dropped 7 bases and J dropped 5 bases, with 24 bases sitting between them. This chain's CDR3 is CAITGARDNLLHEQYF. The CDR3, as DNA: TGTGCCATCACGGGCGCGAGGGACAACCTCCTCCACGAGCAGTACTTC.

This sequence joins TRBV4-1 and TRBJ2-1, with D perhaps matching TRBD2 (6 bases). The germline V and J ends were trimmed by 2 bases and 8 bases, with 10 bases remaining between them. The CDR3 runs 13 residues. Germline V gene data show CDR1 as MGHRA and CDR2 as YSYEKL. The CDR3 is CASSQPSGYEQFF. The CDR3 region has the DNA TGCGCCAGCAGCCAACCAAGCGGGTATGAGCAGTTCTTC.

Concerning this clonotype: A much larger clone lies one base from this, so it may be a read error. This chain uses TRBV7-2 with TRBJ2-3; TRBD2 matches 14 bases. Germline loops: CDR1 SGHTA, CDR2 FQGNSA. CDR3 length equals 15 residues. J was trimmed by 4 bases and V by 8 bases; bases with no gene match: 5. The CDR3 coding sequence is TGTGCCAGCGGGGGACTAGCGGGAGTTTCAGATACGCAGTATTTT. The encoded protein is CASGGLAGVSDTQYF.

This clonotype was seen a handful of times. V is TRBV12-5 and J is TRBJ2-1; D call uncertain. The ends were cut back, 5 bases at V and 7 bases at J, with 3 bases in the middle. This CDR3 is 10 amino acids long. Germline lookup yields CDR1 LGHNT and CDR2 FRNRAP. In nucleotides, the CDR3 is TGTGCTAGTGGTGGGAATGAGCAGTTCTTC. It yields the protein CASGGNEQFF.

For this clonotype: Sequence at one end of the junction differs from germline and may be a read error. The CDR3 DNA is TGTGCCAGCGGTTACTACCCCGGGACAGATACGCAGTATTTT. Encoded protein: CASGYYPGTDTQYF. This sequence joins TRBV6-5 and TRBJ2-3; no reliable D call. This CDR3 is 14 amino acids long. The V gene's germline CDR1 is MNHEY and CDR2 SVGAGI.

This clonotype was observed at least ten times. The chain carries TRBV2 and TRBJ2-6, with D hard to call. Between the trimmed V and J ends, which lost 3 bases and 2 bases, there was a span of 23 bases. The CDR3 totals 20 residues. The germline CDR1 and CDR2 sequences are SNHLY and FYNNEI. CDR3 loop: CASSDAVGEVTPPGANVLTF. For the CDR3, the DNA is TGTGCCAGCAGTGATGCTGTTGGTGAGGTCACCCCACCTGGGGCCAACGTCCTGACTTTC.

This chain uses TRBV13 with TRBJ2-7; TRBD1 matches 9 bases. Unmatched junction bases numbered 6, after V lost 5 bases and J lost 4 bases. Germline CDR1 reads PRHDT; CDR2 reads FYEKMQ (reference sequence). The CDR3 is 14 residues long. CDR3 in amino acids: CASSTRTGDYEQYF. DNA for the CDR3: TGTGCCAGCAGCACCCGGACAGGGGATTACGAGCAGTACTTC.

This clonotype was observed many times. The rearrangement joins TRBV28 to TRBJ2-7; no clear D. Germline CDR1 and CDR2: MDHEN and SYDVKM. Between the trimmed V and J ends, which lost 3 bases and 0 bases, there was a span of 9 bases. The CDR3 sequence is 14 residues long. The CDR3 DNA is TGTGCCAGCAGTTTCACGTACAACTCCTACGAGCAGTACTTC. It encodes CASSFTYNSYEQYF.

The chain is built from TRBV20-1 and TRBJ1-1; 8 nucleotides match TRBD1. V trimming: 4 bases; J trimming: 8 bases; junction bases outside the gene matches: 12. The CDR3 runs to 14 residues. CDR1 is DFQATT, CDR2 SNEGSKA, per germline (reference sequence). CDR3 sequence: CSAMQGQALLEAFF. Written as DNA, the CDR3 is TGCAGTGCTATGCAGGGACAGGCACTGTTGGAAGCTTTCTTT.

The chain carries TRBV6-5 and TRBJ2-3, with 10 bases that match TRBD2. Germline V gives CDR1 MNHEY, CDR2 SVGAGI. The CDR3 has 15 amino acids. V trimming: 8 bases; J trimming: 2 bases; junction bases outside the gene matches: 7. DNA of the CDR3: TGTGCCAGCTCTCCTGGGACTAGCGACACAGATACGCAGTATTTT. Protein product: CASSPGTSDTDTQYF.

In this sample, this clonotype turned up a few times. The V call is TRBV7-9, the J call TRBJ1-1; no clear D gene. The CDR3 sequence is 15 residues long. The germline CDR1 and CDR2 sequences are SEHNR and FQNEAQ (reference sequence). Trimming left V 0 bases short and J 0 bases short, with 8 bases between. The CDR3 DNA reads TGTGCCAGCAGCTTAGCGCAGTTCTTGAACACTGAAGCTTTCTTT. Amino acid sequence: CASSLAQFLNTEAFF.

This clonotype was recorded at least ten times. The chain combines TRBV7-6 with TRBJ2-3; either TRBD1 or TRBD2 may supply D (6 bases each). This CDR3 region has 14 residues. V was trimmed by 1 base and J by 5 bases, leaving 10 bases between them. CDR1 SGHVS and CDR2 FNYEAQ come from the germline V gene. The CDR3 is CASSLGRGEDTQYF. CDR3 nucleotide sequence: TGTGCCAGCAGCTTAGGGAGGGGGGAAGATACGCAGTATTTT.

This clonotype appeared once. The V and J genes are TRBV19 and TRBJ2-5; D might be TRBD1 or TRBD2, each matching 7 bases. Trimming removed 4 bases at V and 4 bases at J, with 19 bases between. The CDR3 is made up of 16 amino acids. Germline V lookup: CDR1 LNHDA, CDR2 SQIVND (reference sequence). DNA of the CDR3: TGTGCCAGTAGTAAGGGACAGCGGGGTGCTGGAGAGACCCAGTACTTC. Its translation is CASSKGQRGAGETQYF.

Comments on this clonotype: The missing conserved phenylalanine or tryptophan at the end of this CDR3 makes a read error likely. The chain couples TRBV7-9 to TRBJ2-7, with TRBD1 as a possible D gene (5 bases). The CDR3 is made up of 13 amino acids. From germline, CDR1 is SEHNR and CDR2 FQNEAQ (reference sequence). The CDR3 DNA follows: TGTGTCAGCAGCTTAGCAGGGTACTACGAGCAGTACATC. Translation gives CVSSLAGYYEQYI.

This clonotype was counted between two and nine times. The chain employs TRBV12-3 or TRBV12-4 and TRBJ2-7; 9 bases map to TRBD2. The CDR3 sequence is 16 residues long. V was clipped by 3 bases and J by 4 bases; unmatched bases: 10. CDR3 coding DNA: TGTGCCAGCAGTTTTGGGTTTAGCGGGAGTTTGTACGAGCAGTACTTC. Translation gives CASSFGFSGSLYEQYF.

This clonotype was counted only a few times. The chain joins TRBV28 to TRBJ1-6, with D perhaps matching TRBD1 (5 bases). CDR1 is MDHEN and CDR2 is SYDVKM in the germline V gene. This CDR3 is 14 amino acids long. Trimming pared 7 bases from V and 7 bases from J, leaving 14 bases between. The CDR3 DNA sequence: TGTGCCAGCATCACCATCGGGACCAATTCACCCCTCCACTTT. Its translation is CASITIGTNSPLHF.

The sample holds a few counts of this clonotype. The chain combines TRBV4-3 with TRBJ2-7; possible D gene TRBD2, 6 bases. V lost 0 bases and J lost 3, with 12 bases in between. CDR3 size: 15 residues. Germline-derived CDR1 and CDR2 are LGHNA and YSLEER. The CDR3 loop reads CASSQDPDGSYEQYF. CDR3 nucleotide sequence: TGCGCCAGCAGCCAAGATCCAGACGGGAGCTACGAGCAGTACTTC.

This clonotype turned up a few times. The V call is TRBV28, the J call TRBJ2-1; a weak D match, TRBD2 (6 bases). V was pared by 4 bases and J by 6 bases, with 19 bases between. Germline CDR1 is MDHEN and CDR2 is SYDVKM. The CDR3 length is 16 residues. CDR3 sequence reads: CASSSPRDPLVNEQFF. CDR3 coding DNA: TGTGCCAGCAGTTCCCCGCGGGACCCTTTAGTCAATGAGCAGTTCTTC. The variable domain in full, with the rest retrieved from reference TRBV28 and TRBJ2-1, is DVKVTQSSRYLVKRTGEKVFLECVQDMDHENMFWYRQDPGLGLRLIYFSYDVKMKEKGDIPEGYSVSREKKERFSLILESASTNQTSMYLCASSSPRDPLVNEQFFGPGTRLTVL.

This clonotype occurred many times. This chain joins TRBV5-1 and TRBJ2-7; 7 positions agree with TRBD1. The CDR3 runs 17 residues. Trimming took 0 bases from V and 3 from J; bases not matched to a gene: 12. Germline V lookup: CDR1 SGHRS, CDR2 YFSETQ. CDR3 coding DNA: TGCGCCAGCAGCTTGGAGGCCCACAGGGGACCCGGCTACGAGCAGTACTTC. The encoded protein is CASSLEAHRGPGYEQYF. Based on the CDR3 plus reference TRBV5-1 and TRBJ2-7, the full variable domain is KAGVTQTPRYLIKTRGQQVTLSCSPISGHRSVSWYQQTPGQGLQFLFEYFSETQRNKGNFPGRFSGRQFSNSRSEMNVSTLELGDSALYLCASSLEAHRGPGYEQYFGPGTRLTVT.